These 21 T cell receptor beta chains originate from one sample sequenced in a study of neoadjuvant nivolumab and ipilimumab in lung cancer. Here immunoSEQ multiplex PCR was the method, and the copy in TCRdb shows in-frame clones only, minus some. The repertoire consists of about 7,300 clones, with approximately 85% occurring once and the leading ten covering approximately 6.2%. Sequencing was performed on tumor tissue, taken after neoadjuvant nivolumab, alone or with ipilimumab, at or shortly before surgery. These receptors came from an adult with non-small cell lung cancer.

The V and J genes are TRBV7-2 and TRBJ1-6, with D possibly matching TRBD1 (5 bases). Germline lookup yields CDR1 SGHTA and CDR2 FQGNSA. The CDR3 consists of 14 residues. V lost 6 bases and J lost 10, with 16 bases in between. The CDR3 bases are TGTGCCAGCAGTTCGGGAGTCCAGGGATCACCCCTCCACTTT. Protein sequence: CASSSGVQGSPLHF.

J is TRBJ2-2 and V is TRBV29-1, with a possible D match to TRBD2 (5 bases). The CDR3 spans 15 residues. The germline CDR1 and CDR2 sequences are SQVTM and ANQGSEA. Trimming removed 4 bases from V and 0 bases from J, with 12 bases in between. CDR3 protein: CSVGGRDPNTGELFF. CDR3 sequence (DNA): TGCAGCGTTGGCGGTCGGGATCCGAACACCGGGGAGCTGTTTTTT.

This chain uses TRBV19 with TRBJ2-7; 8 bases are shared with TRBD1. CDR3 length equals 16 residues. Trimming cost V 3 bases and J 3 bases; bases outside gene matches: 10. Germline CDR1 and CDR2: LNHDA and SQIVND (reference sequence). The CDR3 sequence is CASSIIPGQAYYEQYF. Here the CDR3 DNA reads TGTGCCAGTAGTATCATTCCGGGACAGGCTTACTACGAGCAGTACTTC.

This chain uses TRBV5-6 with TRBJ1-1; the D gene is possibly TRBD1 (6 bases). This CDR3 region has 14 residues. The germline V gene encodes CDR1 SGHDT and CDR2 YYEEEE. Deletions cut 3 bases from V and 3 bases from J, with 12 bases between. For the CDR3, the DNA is TGTGCCAGCAGCTCGACAGGTTTTCACACTGAAGCTTTCTTT. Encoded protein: CASSSTGFHTEAFF.

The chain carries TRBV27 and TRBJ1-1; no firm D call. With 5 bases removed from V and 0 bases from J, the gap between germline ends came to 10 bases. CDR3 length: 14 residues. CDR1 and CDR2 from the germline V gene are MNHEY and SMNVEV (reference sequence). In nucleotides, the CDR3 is TGTGCCAGCAGTCCATCGAGGGTGAACACTGAAGCTTTCTTT. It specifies CASSPSRVNTEAFF.

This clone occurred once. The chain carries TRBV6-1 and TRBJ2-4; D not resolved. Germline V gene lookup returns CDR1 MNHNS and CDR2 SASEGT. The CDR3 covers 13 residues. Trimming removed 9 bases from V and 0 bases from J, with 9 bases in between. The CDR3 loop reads CARATLAKNIQYF. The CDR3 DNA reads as TGTGCCAGGGCTACCCTAGCCAAAAACATTCAGTACTTC.

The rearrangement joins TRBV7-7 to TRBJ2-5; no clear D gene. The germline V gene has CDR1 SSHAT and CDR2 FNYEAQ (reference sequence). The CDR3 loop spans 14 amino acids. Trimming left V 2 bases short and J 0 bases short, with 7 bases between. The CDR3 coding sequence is TGTGCCAGCAGCTTATTTACAGACCAAGAGACCCAGTACTTC. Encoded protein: CASSLFTDQETQYF. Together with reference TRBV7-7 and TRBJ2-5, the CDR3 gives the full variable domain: GAGVSQSPRYKVTKRGQDVTLRCDPISSHATLYWYQQALGQGPEFLTYFNYEAQPDKSGLPSDRFSAERPEGSISTLTIQRTEQRDSAMYRCASSLFTDQETQYFGPGTRLLVL.

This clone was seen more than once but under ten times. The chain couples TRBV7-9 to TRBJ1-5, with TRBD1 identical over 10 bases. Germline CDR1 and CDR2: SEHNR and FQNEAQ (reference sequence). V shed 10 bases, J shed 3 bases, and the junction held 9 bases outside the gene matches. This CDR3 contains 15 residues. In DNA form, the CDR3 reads TGTGCCACCGCTCGGACAGGGGGTCTCAATCAGCCCCAGCATTTT. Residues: CATARTGGLNQPQHF.

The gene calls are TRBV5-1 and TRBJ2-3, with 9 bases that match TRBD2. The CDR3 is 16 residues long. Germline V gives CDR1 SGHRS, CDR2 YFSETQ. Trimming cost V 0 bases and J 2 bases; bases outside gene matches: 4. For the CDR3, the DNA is TGCGCCAGCAGCTTGGTCGCGGGGGGGGACACAGATACGCAGTATTTT. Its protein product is CASSLVAGGDTDTQYF.

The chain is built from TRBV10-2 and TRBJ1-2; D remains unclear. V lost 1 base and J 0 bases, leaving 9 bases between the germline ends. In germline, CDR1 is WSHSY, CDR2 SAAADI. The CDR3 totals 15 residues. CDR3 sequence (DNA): TGCGCCAGCAGTGAGTTCTCGACAACTAACTATGGCTACACCTTC. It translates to CASSEFSTTNYGYTF.

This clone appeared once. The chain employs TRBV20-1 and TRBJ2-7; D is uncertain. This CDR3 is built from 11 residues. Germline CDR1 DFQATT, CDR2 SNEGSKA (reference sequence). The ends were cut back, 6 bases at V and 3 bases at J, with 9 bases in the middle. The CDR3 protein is CSASPNYEQYF. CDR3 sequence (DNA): TGCAGTGCCAGTCCTAACTACGAGCAGTACTTC.

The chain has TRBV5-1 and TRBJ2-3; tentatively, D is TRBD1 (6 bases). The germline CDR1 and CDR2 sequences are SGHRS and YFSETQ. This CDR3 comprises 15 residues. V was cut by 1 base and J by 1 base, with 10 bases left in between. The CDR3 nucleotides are TGCGCCAGCAGCTTGCGGACAGTGGGCACAGATACGCAGTATTTT. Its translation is CASSLRTVGTDTQYF.

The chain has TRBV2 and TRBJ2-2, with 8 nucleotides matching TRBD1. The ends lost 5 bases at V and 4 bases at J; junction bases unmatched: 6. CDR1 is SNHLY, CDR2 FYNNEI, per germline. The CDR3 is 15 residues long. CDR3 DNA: TGTGCCAGCAGTAAAGACAGGGGCCCCACCGGGGAGCTGTTTTTT. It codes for CASSKDRGPTGELFF.

The CDR3: CASSPRTGGSDTQYF. CDR3 bases: TGTGCCAGCAGCCCGAGGACAGGGGGGTCGGATACGCAGTATTTT. The J gene is TRBJ2-3, the V gene TRBV11-3; 10 bases line up with TRBD1. The CDR3 length is 15 residues. Germline CDR1 is SGHNT and CDR2 is YENEEA. Trimming at V came to 5 bases and at J to 6 bases, leaving 8 bases not matched to a gene.

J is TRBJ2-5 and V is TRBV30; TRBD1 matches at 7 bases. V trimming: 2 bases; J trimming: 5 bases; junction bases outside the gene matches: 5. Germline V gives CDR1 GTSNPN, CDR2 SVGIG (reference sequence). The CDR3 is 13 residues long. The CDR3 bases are TGTGCCTGGAGTTTAGGGGGCCGGGAGACCCAGTACTTC. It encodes CAWSLGGRETQYF. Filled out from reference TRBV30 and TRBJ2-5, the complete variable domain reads SQTIHQWPATLVQPVGSPLSLECTVEGTSNPNLYWYRQAAGRGLQLLFYSVGIGQISSEVPQNLSASRPQDRQFILSSKKLLLSDSGFYLCAWSLGGRETQYFGPGTRLLVL.

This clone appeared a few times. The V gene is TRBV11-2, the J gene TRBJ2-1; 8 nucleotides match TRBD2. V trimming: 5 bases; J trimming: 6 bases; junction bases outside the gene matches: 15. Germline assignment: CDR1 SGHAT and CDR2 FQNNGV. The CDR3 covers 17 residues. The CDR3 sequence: CASSGPLAVSPRNEQFF. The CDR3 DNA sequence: TGTGCCAGCAGCGGGCCACTAGCGGTGTCCCCTCGCAATGAGCAGTTCTTC.

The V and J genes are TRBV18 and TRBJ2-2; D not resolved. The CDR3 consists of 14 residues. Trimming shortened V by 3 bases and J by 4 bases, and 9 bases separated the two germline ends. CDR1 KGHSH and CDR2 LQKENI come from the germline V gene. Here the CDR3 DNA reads TGTGCCAGCTCACCTAACTGGGGCACCGGGGAGCTGTTTTTT. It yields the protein CASSPNWGTGELFF.

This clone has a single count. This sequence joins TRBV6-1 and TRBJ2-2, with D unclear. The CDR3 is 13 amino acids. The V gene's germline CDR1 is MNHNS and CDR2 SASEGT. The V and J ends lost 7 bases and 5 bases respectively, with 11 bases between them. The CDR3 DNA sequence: TGTGCCAGCAAAGAATGGGTTACCGGGGAGCTGTTTTTT. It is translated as CASKEWVTGELFF.

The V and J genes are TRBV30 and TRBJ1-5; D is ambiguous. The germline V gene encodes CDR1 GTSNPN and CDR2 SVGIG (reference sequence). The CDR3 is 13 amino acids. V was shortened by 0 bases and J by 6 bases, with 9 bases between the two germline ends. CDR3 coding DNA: TGTGCCTGGAGTGTGGCGGACTCTCAGCCCCAGCATTTT. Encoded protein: CAWSVADSQPQHF.

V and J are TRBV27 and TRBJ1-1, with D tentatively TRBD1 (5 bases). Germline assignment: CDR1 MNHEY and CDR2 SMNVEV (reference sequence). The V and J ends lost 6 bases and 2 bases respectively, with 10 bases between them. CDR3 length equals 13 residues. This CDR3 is CASRPWGNTEAFF. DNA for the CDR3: TGTGCCAGCAGGCCCTGGGGCAACACTGAAGCTTTCTTT.

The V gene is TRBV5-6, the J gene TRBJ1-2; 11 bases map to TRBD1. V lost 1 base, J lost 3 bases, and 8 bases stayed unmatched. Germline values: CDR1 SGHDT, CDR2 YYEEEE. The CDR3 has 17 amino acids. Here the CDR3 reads CASSLPLPGQGDYGYTF. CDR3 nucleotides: TGTGCCAGCAGCTTGCCCTTGCCGGGACAGGGGGACTATGGCTACACCTTC.